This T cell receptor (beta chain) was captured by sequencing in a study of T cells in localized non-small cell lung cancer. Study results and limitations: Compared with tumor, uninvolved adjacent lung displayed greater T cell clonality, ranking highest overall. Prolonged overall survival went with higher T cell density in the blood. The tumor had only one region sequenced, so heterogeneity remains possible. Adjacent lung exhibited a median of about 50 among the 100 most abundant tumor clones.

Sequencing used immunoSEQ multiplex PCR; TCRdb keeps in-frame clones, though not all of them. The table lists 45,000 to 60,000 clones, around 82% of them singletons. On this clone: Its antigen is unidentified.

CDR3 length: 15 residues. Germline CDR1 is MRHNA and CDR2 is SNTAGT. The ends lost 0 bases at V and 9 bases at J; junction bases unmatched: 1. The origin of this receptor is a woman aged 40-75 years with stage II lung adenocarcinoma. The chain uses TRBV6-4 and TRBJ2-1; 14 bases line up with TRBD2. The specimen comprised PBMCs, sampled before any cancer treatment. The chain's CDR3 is CASSDSTSGGAEQFF. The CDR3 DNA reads TGTGCCAGCAGTGACTCGACTAGCGGGGGGGCTGAGCAGTTCTTC.